These 6 T cell receptor beta chains share one sample of origin, sequenced in a study of OX40 agonist ivuxolimab in advanced cancers. Profiled with immunoSEQ multiplex PCR; TCRdb holds only in-frame clones, not every one. The data contain nearly 85,000 clones, approximately 83% of them singletons. This sample comprised CD4+ or CD8+ T cells sorted from blood, obtained in a trial of the OX40 agonist ivuxolimab. The receptors derive from an adult with an advanced solid tumor such as melanoma, head and neck, liver or kidney cancer.

The rearrangement joins TRBV5-1 to TRBJ2-3; a weak D match, TRBD2 (5 bases). V shed 4 bases and J shed 3 bases, with 15 bases lying between them. This CDR3 has 15 amino acids. Germline CDR1 reads SGHRS; CDR2 reads YFSETQ. The CDR3 region has the DNA TGCGCCAGCAGCCCTCTCTCGAGGGTAACAGATACGCAGTATTTT. Its translation is CASSPLSRVTDTQYF.

A word on this clone: In the same sample, other DNA sequences code for this CDR3. This chain uses TRBV7-2 with TRBJ2-5; 7 nucleotides align to TRBD2. Germline V lookup: CDR1 SGHTA, CDR2 FQGNSA. V was pared by 0 bases and J by 4 bases, with 2 bases of the junction left unmatched. This CDR3 has 14 residues. CDR3 sequence reads: CASSLAGGRETQYF. DNA for the CDR3: TGTGCCAGCAGCTTAGCGGGAGGGCGAGAGACCCAGTACTTC.

CDR3 loop: CASSDHPNYGYTF. In nucleotides, the CDR3 is TGTGCCAGCAGTGACCACCCGAACTATGGCTACACCTTC. V gene TRBV25-1 combines with J gene TRBJ1-2; D unresolved. There are 13 residues in the CDR3. Germline lookup yields CDR1 MGHDK and CDR2 SYGVNS. V was shortened by 3 bases and J by 2 bases, with 7 bases between the two germline ends.

This clone has only a few counts. The rearrangement uses TRBV30 and TRBJ1-2; D uncertain. The V gene's germline CDR1 is GTSNPN and CDR2 SVGIG (reference sequence). The V and J ends lost 3 bases and 8 bases respectively, with 16 bases between them. The CDR3 length is 13 residues. The CDR3 coding sequence is TGTGCCTGGAGACGCATGAGATTGGAGGGCTACACCTTC. Translated, it gives CAWRRMRLEGYTF.

Only a few counts were recorded for this clone. This chain uses TRBV2 with TRBJ1-5, with unresolved D. Per the germline V gene, CDR1 is SNHLY and CDR2 is FYNNEI. This CDR3 contains 13 residues. The germline V and J ends were trimmed by 5 bases and 5 bases, with 10 bases remaining between them. The CDR3 DNA reads as TGTGCCAGCAGTACCCGGGCTGATCAGCCCCAGCATTTT. Amino acid sequence: CASSTRADQPQHF.

The table lists this clone with a few counts. At the DNA level, this CDR3 is encoded by other sequences in the same sample as well. This chain connects TRBV10-3 to TRBJ1-5; D remains ambiguous. Germline loops: CDR1 ENHRY, CDR2 SYGVKD. This CDR3 is built from 12 residues. V was cut by 3 bases and J by 4 bases, with 4 bases left in between. The CDR3 reads CAISEGNQPQHF. In DNA, the CDR3 is TGTGCCATCAGTGAAGGAAATCAGCCCCAGCATTTT.